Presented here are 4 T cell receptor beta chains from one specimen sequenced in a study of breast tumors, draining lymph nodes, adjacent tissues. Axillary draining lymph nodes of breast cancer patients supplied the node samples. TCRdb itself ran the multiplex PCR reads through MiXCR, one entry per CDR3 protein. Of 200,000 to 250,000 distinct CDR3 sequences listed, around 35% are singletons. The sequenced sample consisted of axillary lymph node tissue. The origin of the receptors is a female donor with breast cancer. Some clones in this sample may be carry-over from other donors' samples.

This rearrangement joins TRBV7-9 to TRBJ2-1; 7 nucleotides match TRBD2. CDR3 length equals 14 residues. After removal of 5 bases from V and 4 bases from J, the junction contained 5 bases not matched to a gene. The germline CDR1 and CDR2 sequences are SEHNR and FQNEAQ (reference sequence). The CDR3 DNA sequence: TGTGCCAGCAGCCCTAGCGGACTATACAATGAGCAGTTCTTC. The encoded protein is CASSPSGLYNEQFF.

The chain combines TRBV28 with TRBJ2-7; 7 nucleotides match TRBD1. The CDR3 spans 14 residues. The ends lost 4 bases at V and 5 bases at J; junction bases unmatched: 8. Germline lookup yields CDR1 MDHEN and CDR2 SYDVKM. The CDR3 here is CASSSTGYRNEQYF. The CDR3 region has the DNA TGTGCCAGCAGTTCGACAGGGTACCGGAACGAGCAGTACTTC.

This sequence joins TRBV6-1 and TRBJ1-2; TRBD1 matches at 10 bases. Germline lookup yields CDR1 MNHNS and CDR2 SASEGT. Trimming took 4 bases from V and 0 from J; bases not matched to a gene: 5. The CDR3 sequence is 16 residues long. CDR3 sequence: CASSVAGQGTNYGYTF. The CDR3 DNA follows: TGTGCCAGCAGTGTGGCGGGACAGGGGACTAACTATGGCTACACCTTC.

CDR3 residues: CASSPVRGGNTDTQYF. In nucleotides, the CDR3 is TGTGCCAGCAGTCCTGTGCGGGGGGGCAACACAGATACGCAGTATTTT. The chain employs TRBV7-9 and TRBJ2-3; the match to TRBD2 covers 9 bases. The trim removed 6 bases at V and 2 bases at J, leaving 9 bases unmatched. CDR3 length: 16 residues. Germline V lookup: CDR1 SEHNR, CDR2 FQNEAQ (reference sequence).